In its sample, the clone carrying this TCR beta chain was seen a few times. Antigen specificity is unknown. The sample originates from a study of early T cells in non-severe SARS-CoV-2 infection. In the study overall: Chains were unpaired, as sequencing was done on bulk RNA from unsorted whole blood.

Molecules of cDNA were individually given unique molecular identifiers that were attached to them. MiXCR was run by TCRdb on the 5' RACE reads, yielding one entry per CDR3 protein. The sample has around 61,000 distinct CDR3 sequences, 9.5% to 14% seen once. V dropped 1 base and J dropped 7 bases, with 5 bases sitting between them. The CDR3 consists of 12 residues. Per the germline V gene, CDR1 is SGHNT and CDR2 is YENEEA. General observations from the study: Matches to VDJdb favored anti-spike CD8 responses and missed private and CD4 specificities.

Material: whole blood. The receptor's source is an adult who was a healthcare worker with PCR-confirmed SARS-CoV-2 infection or an uninfected control (not recorded which). The rearrangement links TRBV11-3 to TRBJ2-1; D is ambiguous. The CDR3 loop reads CASSLAANEQFF. CDR3 sequence (DNA): TGTGCCAGCAGCTTAGCAGCTAATGAGCAGTTCTTC.